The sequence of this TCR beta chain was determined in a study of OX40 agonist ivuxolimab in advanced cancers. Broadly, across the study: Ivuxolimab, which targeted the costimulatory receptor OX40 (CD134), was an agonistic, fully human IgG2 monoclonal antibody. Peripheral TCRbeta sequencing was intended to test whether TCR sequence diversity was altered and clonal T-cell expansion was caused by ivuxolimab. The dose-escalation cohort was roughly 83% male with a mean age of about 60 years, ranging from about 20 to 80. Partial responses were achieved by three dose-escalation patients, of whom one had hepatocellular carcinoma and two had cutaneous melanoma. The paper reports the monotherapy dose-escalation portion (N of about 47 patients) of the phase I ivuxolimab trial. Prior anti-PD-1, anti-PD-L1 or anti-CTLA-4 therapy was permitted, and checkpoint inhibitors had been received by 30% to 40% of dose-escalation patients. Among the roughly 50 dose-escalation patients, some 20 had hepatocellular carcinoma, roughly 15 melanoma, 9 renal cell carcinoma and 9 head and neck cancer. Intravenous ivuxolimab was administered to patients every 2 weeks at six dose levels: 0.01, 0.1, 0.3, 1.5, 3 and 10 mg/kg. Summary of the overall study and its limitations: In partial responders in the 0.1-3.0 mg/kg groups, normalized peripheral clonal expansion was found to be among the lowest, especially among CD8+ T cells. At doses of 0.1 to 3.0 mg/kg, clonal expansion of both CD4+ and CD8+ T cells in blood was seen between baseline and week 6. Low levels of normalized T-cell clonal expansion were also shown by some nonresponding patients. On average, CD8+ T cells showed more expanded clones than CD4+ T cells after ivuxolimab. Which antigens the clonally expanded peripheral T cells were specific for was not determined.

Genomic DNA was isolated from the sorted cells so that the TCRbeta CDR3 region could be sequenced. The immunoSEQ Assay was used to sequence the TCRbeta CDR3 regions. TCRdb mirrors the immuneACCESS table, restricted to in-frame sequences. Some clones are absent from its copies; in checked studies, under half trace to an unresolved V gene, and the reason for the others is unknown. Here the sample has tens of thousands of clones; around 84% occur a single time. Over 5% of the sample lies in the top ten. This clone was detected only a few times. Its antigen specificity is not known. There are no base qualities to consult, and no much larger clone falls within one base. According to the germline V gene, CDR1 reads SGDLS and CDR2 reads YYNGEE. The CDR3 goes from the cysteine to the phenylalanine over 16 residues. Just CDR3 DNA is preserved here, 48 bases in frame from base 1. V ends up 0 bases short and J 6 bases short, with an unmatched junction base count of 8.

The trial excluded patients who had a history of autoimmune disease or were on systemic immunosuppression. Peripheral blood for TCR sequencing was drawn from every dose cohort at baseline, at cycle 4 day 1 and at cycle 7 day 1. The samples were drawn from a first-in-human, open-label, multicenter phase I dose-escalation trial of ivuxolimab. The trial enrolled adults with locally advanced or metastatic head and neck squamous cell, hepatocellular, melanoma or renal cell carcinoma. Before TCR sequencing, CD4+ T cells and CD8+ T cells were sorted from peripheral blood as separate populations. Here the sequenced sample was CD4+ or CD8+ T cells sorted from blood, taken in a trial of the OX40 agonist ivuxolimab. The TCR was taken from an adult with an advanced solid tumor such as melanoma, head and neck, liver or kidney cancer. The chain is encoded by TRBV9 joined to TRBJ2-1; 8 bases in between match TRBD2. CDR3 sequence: CASSVDSGGTGNEQFF. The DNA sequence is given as TGTGCCAGCAGCGTAGACTCGGGGGGGACGGGCAATGAGCAGTTCTTC. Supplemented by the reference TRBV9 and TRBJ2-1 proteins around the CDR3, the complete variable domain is DSGVTQTPKHLITATGQRVTLRCSPRSGDLSVYWYQQSLDQGLQFLIQYYNGEERAKGNILERFSAQQFPDLHSELNLSSLELGDSALYFCASSVDSGGTGNEQFFGPGTRLTVL.